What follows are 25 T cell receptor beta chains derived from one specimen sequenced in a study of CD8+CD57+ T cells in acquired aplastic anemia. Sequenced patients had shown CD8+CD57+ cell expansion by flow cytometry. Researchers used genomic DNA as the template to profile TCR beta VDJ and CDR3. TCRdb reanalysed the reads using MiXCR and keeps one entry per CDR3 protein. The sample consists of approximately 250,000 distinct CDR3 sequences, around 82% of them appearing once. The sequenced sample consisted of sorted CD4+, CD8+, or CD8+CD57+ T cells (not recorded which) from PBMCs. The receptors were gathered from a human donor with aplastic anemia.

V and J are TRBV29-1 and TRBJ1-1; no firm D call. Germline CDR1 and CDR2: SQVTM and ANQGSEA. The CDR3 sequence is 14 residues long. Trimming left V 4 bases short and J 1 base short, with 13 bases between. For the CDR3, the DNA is TGCAGCGTTGTGGTGTCAGGCCAGAACACTGAAGCTTTCTTT. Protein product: CSVVVSGQNTEAFF.

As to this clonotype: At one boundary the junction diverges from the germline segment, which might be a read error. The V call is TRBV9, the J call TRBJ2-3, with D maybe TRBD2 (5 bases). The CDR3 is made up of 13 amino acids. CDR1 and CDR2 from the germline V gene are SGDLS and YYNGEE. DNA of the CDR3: TGTGCCAGCGGAGGAGCTGGCAACGTTCAGTACTACTTT. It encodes CASGGAGNVQYYF.

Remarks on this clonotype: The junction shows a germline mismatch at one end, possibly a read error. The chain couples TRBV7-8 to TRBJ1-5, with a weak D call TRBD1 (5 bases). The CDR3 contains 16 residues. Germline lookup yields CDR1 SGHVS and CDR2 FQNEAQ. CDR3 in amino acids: CASSSAGDSRNQHQHF. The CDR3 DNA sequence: TGTGCCAGCAGCTCAGCGGGGGATAGCCGCAATCAGCACCAGCATTTT. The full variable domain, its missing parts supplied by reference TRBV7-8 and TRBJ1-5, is GAGVSQSPRYKVAKRGQDVALRCDPISGHVSLFWYQQALGQGPEFLTYFQNEAQLDKSGLPSDRFFAERPEGSVSTLKIQRTQQEDSAVYLCASSSAGDSRNQHQHFGDGTRLSIL.

The CDR3 is CASSKGGERAPLHF. The CDR3 DNA follows: TGTGCCAGCAGCAAGGGGGGGGAACGGGCTCCCCTCCACTTT. V usage is TRBV7-3 and J usage is TRBJ1-1; D is perhaps TRBD1 (6 bases). The DNA end favors TRBJ1-6, so the J call may be wrong. CDR3 size: 14 residues. Germline loops: CDR1 SGHTA, CDR2 FQGTGA.

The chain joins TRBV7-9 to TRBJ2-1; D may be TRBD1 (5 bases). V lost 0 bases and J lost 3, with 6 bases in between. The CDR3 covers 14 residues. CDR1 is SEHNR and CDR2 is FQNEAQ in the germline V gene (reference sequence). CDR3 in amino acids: CASSLAQGYNEQFF. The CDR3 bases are TGTGCCAGCAGCTTAGCTCAGGGCTACAATGAGCAGTTCTTC.

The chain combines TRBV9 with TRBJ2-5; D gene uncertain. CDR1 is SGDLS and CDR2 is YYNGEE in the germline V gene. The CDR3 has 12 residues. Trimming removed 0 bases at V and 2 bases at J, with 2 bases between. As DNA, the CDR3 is TGTGCCAGCAGCGTAGGGCAAGAGACCCAGTACTTC. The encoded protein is CASSVGQETQYF.

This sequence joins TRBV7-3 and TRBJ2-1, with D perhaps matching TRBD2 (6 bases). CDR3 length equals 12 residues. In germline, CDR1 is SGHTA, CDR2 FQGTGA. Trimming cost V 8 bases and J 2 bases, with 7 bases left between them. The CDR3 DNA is TGTGCCAGCGGGGGGACCTACAATGAGCAGTTCTTC. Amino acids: CASGGTYNEQFF.

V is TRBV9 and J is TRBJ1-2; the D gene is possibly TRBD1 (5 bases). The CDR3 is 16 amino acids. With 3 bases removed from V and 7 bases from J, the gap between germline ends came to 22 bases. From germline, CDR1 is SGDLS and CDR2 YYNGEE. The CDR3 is CASSAEVGTTESGYTF. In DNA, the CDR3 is TGTGCCAGCAGCGCGGAGGTGGGGACCACTGAATCTGGCTACACCTTC.

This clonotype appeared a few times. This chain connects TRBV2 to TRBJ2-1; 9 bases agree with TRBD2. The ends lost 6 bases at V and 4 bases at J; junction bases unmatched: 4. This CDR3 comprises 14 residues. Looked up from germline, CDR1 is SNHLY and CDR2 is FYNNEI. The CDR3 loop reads CASRSSGVYNEQFF. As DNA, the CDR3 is TGTGCCAGCAGGTCTAGCGGGGTATACAATGAGCAGTTCTTC.

For the CDR3, the DNA is TGTGCCAGCAGCCCACAGGGGATCACTGAAGCTTTCTCCTACGAGCAGTACGTC. The encoded protein is CASSPQGITEAFSYEQYV. The V gene is TRBV9, the J gene TRBJ2-7; 7 bases match TRBD1. The CDR3 spans 18 residues. V lost 4 bases, J lost 0 bases, and 16 bases stayed unmatched. Per the germline V gene, CDR1 is SGDLS and CDR2 is YYNGEE.

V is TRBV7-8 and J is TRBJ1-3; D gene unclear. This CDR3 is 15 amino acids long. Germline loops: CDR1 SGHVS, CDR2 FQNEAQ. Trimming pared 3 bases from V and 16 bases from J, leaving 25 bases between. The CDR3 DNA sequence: TGTGCCAGCAGCTTGGCGGGAGGTTCCGATACGCAGATTTATTTT. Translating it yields CASSLAGGSDTQIYF.

CDR3 sequence (DNA): TGTGCCAGCAGGGGGGACAGAAATCCCGAAGAGACCCAGTACTTC. Translation: CASRGDRNPEETQYF. This sequence joins TRBV7-9 and TRBJ2-5; TRBD1 agrees at 7 bases. The trim removed 6 bases at V and 3 bases at J, leaving 10 bases unmatched. Germline V CDR1 and CDR2: SEHNR, FQNEAQ (reference sequence). The CDR3 totals 15 residues.

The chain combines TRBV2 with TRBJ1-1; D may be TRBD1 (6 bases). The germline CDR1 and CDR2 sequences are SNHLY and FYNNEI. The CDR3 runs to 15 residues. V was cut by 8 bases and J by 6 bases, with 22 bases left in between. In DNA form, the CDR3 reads TGTGCCAGCGGGGGGGGGGGCGCGGATACGCCTGAAGCTTTCTTT. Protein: CASGGGGADTPEAFF.

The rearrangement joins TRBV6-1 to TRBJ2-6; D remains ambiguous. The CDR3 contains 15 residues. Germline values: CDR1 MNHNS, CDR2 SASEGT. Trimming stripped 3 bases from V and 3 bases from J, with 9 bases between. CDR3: CASSEGRVGANVLTF. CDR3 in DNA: TGTGCCAGCAGTGAGGGCCGGGTTGGGGCCAACGTCCTGACTTTC.

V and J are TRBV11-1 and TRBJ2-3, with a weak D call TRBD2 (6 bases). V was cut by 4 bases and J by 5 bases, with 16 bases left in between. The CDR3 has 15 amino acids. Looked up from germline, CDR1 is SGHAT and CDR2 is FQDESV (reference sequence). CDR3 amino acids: CASSSQSSGIDTQYF. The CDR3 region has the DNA TGTGCCAGCAGCTCTCAAAGTAGCGGAATAGATACGCAGTATTTT.

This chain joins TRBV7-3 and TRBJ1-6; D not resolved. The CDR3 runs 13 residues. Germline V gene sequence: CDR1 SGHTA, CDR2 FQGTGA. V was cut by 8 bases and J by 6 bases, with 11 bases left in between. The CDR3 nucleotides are TGTGCCAGCGGTACGGGTTTTAATTCACCCCTCCACTTT. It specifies CASGTGFNSPLHF. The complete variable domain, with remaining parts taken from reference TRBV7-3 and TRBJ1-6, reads GAGVSQTPSNKVTEKGKYVELRCDPISGHTALYWYRQSLGQGPEFLIYFQGTGAADDSGLPNDRFFAVRPEGSVSTLKIQRTERGDSAVYLCASGTGFNSPLHFGNGTRLTVT.

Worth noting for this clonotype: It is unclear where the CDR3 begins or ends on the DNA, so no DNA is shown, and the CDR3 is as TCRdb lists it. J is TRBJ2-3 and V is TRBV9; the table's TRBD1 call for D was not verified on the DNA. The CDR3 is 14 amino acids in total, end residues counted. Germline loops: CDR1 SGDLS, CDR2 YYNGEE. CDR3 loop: CASSPWGSGANVHF.

The CDR3 bases are TGTGCCAGCAGCGCAGGGGGGGGCACAGATGAGCAGTACTTC. This encodes CASSAGGGTDEQYF. The J gene is TRBJ2-7, the V gene TRBV9; D may match TRBD1 or TRBD2 (7 bases each). The germline CDR1 and CDR2 sequences are SGDLS and YYNGEE. The CDR3 totals 14 residues. V dropped 3 bases and J dropped 7 bases, with 17 bases sitting between them.

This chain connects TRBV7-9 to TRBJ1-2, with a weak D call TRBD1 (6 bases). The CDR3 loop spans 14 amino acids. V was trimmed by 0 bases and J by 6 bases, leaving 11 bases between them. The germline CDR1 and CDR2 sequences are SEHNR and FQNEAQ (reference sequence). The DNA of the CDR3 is TGTGCCAGCAGCTTAGCAGGGGGGGAAAATGGCTACACCTTC. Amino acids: CASSLAGGENGYTF.

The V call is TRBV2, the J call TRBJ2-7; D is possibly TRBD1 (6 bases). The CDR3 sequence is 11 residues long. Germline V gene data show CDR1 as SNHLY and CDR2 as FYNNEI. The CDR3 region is CASGHRDEHPV. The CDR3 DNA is TGTGCCAGCGGCCACAGGGACGAGCACCCCGTC.

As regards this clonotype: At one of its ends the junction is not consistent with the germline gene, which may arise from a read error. In DNA form, the CDR3 reads TGTGCCAGCAGGTTAGGGCTGACAGGTAAGAAGTATTTT. This gives the protein CASRLGLTGKKYF. The chain links TRBV7-2 to TRBJ2-3, with D perhaps TRBD1 (6 bases). CDR1 and CDR2 from the germline V gene are SGHTA and FQGNSA. CDR3 length: 13 amino acids.

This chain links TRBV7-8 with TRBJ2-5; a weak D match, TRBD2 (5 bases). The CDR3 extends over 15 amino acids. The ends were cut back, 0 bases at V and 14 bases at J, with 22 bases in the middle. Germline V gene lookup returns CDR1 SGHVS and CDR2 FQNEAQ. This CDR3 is CASSLARGPEEKYYF. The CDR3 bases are TGTGCCAGCAGCTTAGCCCGCGGGCCCGAAGAGAAGTATTACTTC.

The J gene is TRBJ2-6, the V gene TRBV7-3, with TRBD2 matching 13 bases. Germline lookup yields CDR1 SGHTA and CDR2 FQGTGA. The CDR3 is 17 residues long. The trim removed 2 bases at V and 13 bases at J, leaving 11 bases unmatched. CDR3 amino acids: CASSLGLAGATDTVLTF. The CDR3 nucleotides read TGTGCCAGCAGCTTAGGACTAGCGGGGGCCACAGATACGGTCCTGACTTTC.

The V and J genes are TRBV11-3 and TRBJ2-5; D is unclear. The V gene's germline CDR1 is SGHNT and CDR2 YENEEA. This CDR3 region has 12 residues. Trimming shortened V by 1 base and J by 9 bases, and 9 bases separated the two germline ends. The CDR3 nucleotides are TGTGCCAGCAGCTTAGGGCTGGCAGCCCAGTACTTC. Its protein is CASSLGLAAQYF.

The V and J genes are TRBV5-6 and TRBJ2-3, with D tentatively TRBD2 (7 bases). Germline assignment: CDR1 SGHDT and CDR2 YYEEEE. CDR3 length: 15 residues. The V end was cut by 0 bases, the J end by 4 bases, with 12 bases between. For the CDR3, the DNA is TGTGCCAGCAGCTTGGAGGGGGGGTCCGCAGATACGCAGTATTTT. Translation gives CASSLEGGSADTQYF.